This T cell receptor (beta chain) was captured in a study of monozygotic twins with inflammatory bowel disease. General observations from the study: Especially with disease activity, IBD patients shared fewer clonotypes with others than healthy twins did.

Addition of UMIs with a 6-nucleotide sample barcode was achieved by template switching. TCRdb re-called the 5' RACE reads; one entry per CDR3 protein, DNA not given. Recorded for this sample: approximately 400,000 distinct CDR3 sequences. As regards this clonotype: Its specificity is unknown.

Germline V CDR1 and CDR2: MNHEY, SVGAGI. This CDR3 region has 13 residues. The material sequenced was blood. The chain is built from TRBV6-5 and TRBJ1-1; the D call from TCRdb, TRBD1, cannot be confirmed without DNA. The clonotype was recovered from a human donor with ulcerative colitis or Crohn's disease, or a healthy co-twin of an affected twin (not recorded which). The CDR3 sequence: CASSSGQSSEAFF.